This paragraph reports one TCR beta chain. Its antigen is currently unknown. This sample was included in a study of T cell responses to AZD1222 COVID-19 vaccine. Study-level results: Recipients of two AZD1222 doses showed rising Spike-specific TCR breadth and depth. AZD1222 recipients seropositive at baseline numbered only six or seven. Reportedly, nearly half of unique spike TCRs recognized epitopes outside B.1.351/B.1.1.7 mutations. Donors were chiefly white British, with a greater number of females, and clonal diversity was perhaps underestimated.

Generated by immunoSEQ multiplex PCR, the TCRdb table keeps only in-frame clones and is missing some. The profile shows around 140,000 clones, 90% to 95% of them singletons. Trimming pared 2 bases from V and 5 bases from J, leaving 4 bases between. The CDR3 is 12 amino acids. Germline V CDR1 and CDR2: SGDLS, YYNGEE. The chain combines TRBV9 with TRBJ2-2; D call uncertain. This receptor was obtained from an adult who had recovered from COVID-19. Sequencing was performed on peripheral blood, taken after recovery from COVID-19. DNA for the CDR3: TGTGCCAGCAGCGTCGGTACCGGGGAGCTGTTTTTT. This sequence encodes CASSVGTGELFF.